The 8 T cell receptor beta chains presented below share a single source sample, sequenced in a study of CD8+CD57+ T cells in acquired aplastic anemia. Genomic DNA templated the TCR beta VDJ and CDR3 profiling. TCRdb re-derived calls from the reads in MiXCR, one entry per CDR3 protein. This sample has about 190,000 distinct CDR3 sequences; around half occur once, and the top ten carry approximately 15%. Sequenced input: sorted CD4+, CD8+, or CD8+CD57+ T cells (not recorded which) from PBMCs. These receptor sequences come from a human donor in good health, serving as a control.

Comments on this clonotype: The DNA is left out, because the CDR3 cannot be placed on it with certainty; the CDR3 is given as TCRdb lists it. This chain uses TRBV15 with TRBJ1-6; whether TRBD1, the table's D call, matches the DNA was not checked. The CDR3 has 24 residues if both end residues are counted. Germline-derived CDR1 and CDR2 are LNHNV and YYDKDF (reference sequence). The CDR3 reads CATSRDEGNYEQYFGPGTNSPLHF.

V gene TRBV6-1 combines with J gene TRBJ2-3, with TRBD2 identical over 11 bases. The junction had 9 bases not matched to a gene; V was cut back by 10 bases and J by 6 bases. Germline-derived CDR1 and CDR2 are MNHNS and SASEGT. The CDR3 spans 14 residues. CDR3 region: CATRLAGFRDTQYF. In nucleotides, the CDR3 is TGTGCCACCAGACTAGCGGGGTTTAGGGATACGCAGTATTTT.

This clonotype was counted between two and nine times. This chain links TRBV5-5 with TRBJ1-6; the D is unclear. The length of the CDR3 is 14 residues. Germline assignment: CDR1 SGHKS and CDR2 YYEKEE (reference sequence). The V end was cut by 2 bases, the J end by 7 bases, with 10 bases between. DNA of the CDR3: TGTGCCAGCAGCTTAGGAGGCGAGAATTCACCCCTCCACTTT. It specifies CASSLGGENSPLHF.

The rearrangement links TRBV10-3 to TRBJ2-7; D tentatively reads TRBD1 or TRBD2 (6 bases each). Germline values: CDR1 ENHRY, CDR2 SYGVKD. The length of the CDR3 is 16 residues. V lost 4 bases and J lost 6, with 22 bases in between. CDR3 sequence reads: CAISAPQGGGFGEQYF. CDR3 DNA: TGTGCCATCAGTGCCCCACAGGGAGGTGGCTTCGGCGAGCAGTACTTC.

There are many counts of this clonotype. The chain employs TRBV14 and TRBJ2-3; D is possibly TRBD2 (7 bases). The germline gives CDR1 SGHDN, CDR2 FVKESK. The length of the CDR3 is 15 residues. Trimming took 0 bases from V and 6 from J, leaving 13 bases between them. The CDR3 region is CASSQDWGGRDTQYF. In nucleotides, the CDR3 is TGTGCCAGCAGCCAAGATTGGGGGGGCCGTGATACGCAGTATTTT.

The chain combines TRBV20-1 with TRBJ2-5; D not resolved. Trimming took 3 bases from V and 4 from J, leaving 15 bases between them. CDR1 and CDR2 from the germline V gene are DFQATT and SNEGSKA (reference sequence). The CDR3 runs to 14 residues. For the CDR3, the DNA is TGCAGTGCTAGCAGCGCCAGTCCCCGAGAGACCCAGTACTTC. This gives the protein CSASSASPRETQYF.

In its sample, this clonotype was seen a few times. Possible read error: a much larger clone is one base away. This rearrangement joins TRBV6-6 to TRBJ1-1, with a weak D call TRBD1 (6 bases). The length of the CDR3 is 13 residues. Deletions cut 5 bases from V and 4 bases from J, with 11 bases between. In germline, CDR1 is MNHNY, CDR2 SVGAGI (reference sequence). CDR3 sequence: CASSHLGATEAFF. CDR3 DNA: TGTGCCAGCAGTCACTTGGGGGCCACTGAAGCTTTCTTT.

The CDR3 here is CASRPPGNTIYF. The CDR3 DNA reads as TGTGCCAGCAGGCCCCCGGGAAACACCATATATTTT. The rearrangement joins TRBV7-9 to TRBJ1-3; no clear D. Trimming cost V 6 bases and J 4 bases, with 7 bases left between them. The CDR3 is 12 amino acids. The V gene's germline CDR1 is SEHNR and CDR2 FQNEAQ (reference sequence).